This T cell receptor (beta chain) is drawn from a study of cytomegalovirus exposure and HLA in healthy donors. Whole-study findings and limits: The study dropped some indistinguishable V segments, TRBV6-2 and TRBV6-3 among them. Most CMV-associated TCR beta chains appeared HLA-restricted in a later analysis. About 87% or about 30% of the time was how often most TCR beta V segments were productive, according to an earlier analysis.

The V and J ends lost 4 bases and 4 bases, in that order; junction bases with no gene match: 6. This CDR3 comprises 15 residues. Germline loops: CDR1 SGHTA, CDR2 FQGNSA. Turning to this clone: Its antigen is as yet unknown.

The PCR employed 60 Vbeta primers together with 13 Jbeta primers. Generated by immunoSEQ multiplex PCR, the TCRdb table keeps only in-frame clones and is missing some. The sample yields fewer than 80,000 clones, approximately 79% seen once. V gene TRBV7-2 combines with J gene TRBJ2-1, with 8 bases fitting TRBD2. The sample taken for sequencing was PBMCs. This sequence was found in a man younger than 40 in good health and CMV-seronegative. The CDR3, as DNA: TGTGCCAGCAGCTCCTTAGCGGGGAGTTACAATGAGCAGTTCTTC. It encodes CASSSLAGSYNEQFF.